This T cell receptor beta chain comes out of a study of CD8 T cells in ankylosing spondylitis. TCRdb redid the calling of the 5' RACE reads with MiXCR, one entry per CDR3 protein. Altogether approximately 300,000 distinct CDR3 sequences are present, roughly 20% being singletons, with the ten largest covering approximately 3.7%. Whole-study findings and limits: Matched ankylosing spondylitis synovial fluid reportedly showed significant enrichment of disease-linked clones.

A note on this clonotype: Its antigen is unidentified.

V lost 4 bases to trimming and J lost 4 bases; unmatched junction nucleotides: 7. Germline V gives CDR1 DFQATT, CDR2 SNEGSKA (reference sequence). The CDR3 has 14 residues. The gene calls are TRBV20-1 and TRBJ2-7; 10 positions agree with TRBD2. The sequenced material came from blood, either unsorted or a sorted T cell fraction (not recorded which). The clonotype comes from a female donor with ankylosing spondylitis or in good health (not recorded which). The CDR3 nucleotides are TGCAGTGCTATCCCCGGACTAGCGGTGTACGAGCAGTACTTC. Its translation: CSAIPGLAVYEQYF.